The 21 T cell receptor beta chains below were found in one sample sequenced in a study of CD4+ T cells in melanoma. Profiling relied on immunoSEQ multiplex PCR, and the TCRdb table lists in-frame clones only, not all of them. In the table there are 15,000 to 20,000 clones, roughly 80% of which are singletons. Sequenced input: cells from a culture (not recorded whether cultured in vitro). These receptors all come from a human donor with melanoma.

The chain is built from TRBV6-6 and TRBJ2-6; 7 bases match TRBD1. Germline V CDR1 and CDR2: MNHNY, SVGAGI (reference sequence). Unmatched junction bases numbered 5, after V lost 6 bases and J lost 0 bases. The CDR3 totals 16 residues. CDR3 sequence: CASRDRESSGANVLTF. In DNA form, the CDR3 reads TGTGCCAGCAGAGACAGGGAAAGCTCTGGGGCCAACGTCCTGACTTTC.

The chain links TRBV6-5 to TRBJ1-6; D is uncertain. CDR3 length: 15 amino acids. The germline CDR1 and CDR2 sequences are MNHEY and SVGAGI. V shed 7 bases and J shed 8 bases, with 18 bases lying between them. CDR3 DNA: TGTGCCAGCACCAAATCACAAGTCGAGGATTCACCCCTCCACTTT. It codes for CASTKSQVEDSPLHF.

The chain carries TRBV2 and TRBJ2-5; D remains ambiguous. V was trimmed by 5 bases and J by 5 bases, leaving 9 bases between them. The CDR3 consists of 12 residues. The germline V gene encodes CDR1 SNHLY and CDR2 FYNNEI. This chain's CDR3 is CASSKGFETQYF. In nucleotides, the CDR3 is TGTGCCAGCAGTAAAGGATTCGAGACCCAGTACTTC.

The chain's CDR3 is CASSQPGSYNEQFF. The CDR3 region has the DNA TGCGCCAGCAGTCAACCAGGCTCCTACAATGAGCAGTTCTTC. J is TRBJ2-1 and V is TRBV23-1; D is ambiguous. TRBV23-1 is placed among ORFs of uncertain function. There are 14 residues in the CDR3. The V gene lost 2 bases and the J gene lost 0 bases, with 5 bases spanning the gap.

This chain links TRBV25-1 with TRBJ2-7, with a weak D call TRBD2 (6 bases). The V gene's germline CDR1 is MGHDK and CDR2 SYGVNS. The CDR3 runs 16 residues. V shed 1 base and J shed 0 bases, with 13 bases lying between them. The CDR3 loop is CASSESGGGSSYEQYF. As DNA, the CDR3 is TGTGCCAGCAGTGAATCGGGCGGAGGGAGCTCCTACGAGCAGTACTTC.

There are a few counts of this clone. J is TRBJ1-1 and V is TRBV6-1; no firm D call. Trimming cost V 4 bases and J 8 bases, with 14 bases left between them. Germline CDR1 reads MNHNS; CDR2 reads SASEGT. The CDR3 loop spans 13 amino acids. As DNA, the CDR3 is TGTGCCAGCAGTGCCAAACTAAACTTAGAAGCTTTCTTT. Protein: CASSAKLNLEAFF.

V is TRBV23-1 and J is TRBJ1-1; D may be TRBD1 (5 bases). Being an ORF, TRBV23-1 has a function that is uncertain. Trimming cost V 6 bases and J 2 bases, with 25 bases left between them. The CDR3 is 18 amino acids. The CDR3 region is CASRTDLIGTKLNTEAFF. CDR3 in DNA: TGCGCCAGCAGGACTGATCTTATAGGGACCAAGCTTAACACTGAAGCTTTCTTT.

V usage is TRBV2 and J usage is TRBJ1-2; 7 positions agree with TRBD1. Germline values: CDR1 SNHLY, CDR2 FYNNEI. This CDR3 is built from 15 residues. Unmatched junction bases numbered 8, after V lost 7 bases and J lost 0 bases. The CDR3 loop reads CASIRNTGANYGYTF. CDR3 coding DNA: TGTGCCAGCATTCGAAACACAGGGGCTAACTATGGCTACACCTTC. The variable domain in full, with the rest retrieved from reference TRBV2 and TRBJ1-2, is EPEVTQTPSHQVTQMGQEVILRCVPISNHLYFYWYRQILGQKVEFLVSFYNNEISEKSEIFDDQFSVERPDGSNFTLKIRSTKLEDSAMYFCASIRNTGANYGYTFGSGTRLTVV.

This clone is medium-sized. The V and J genes are TRBV14 and TRBJ1-3; 9 bases agree with TRBD1. This CDR3 region has 19 residues. Trimming at V came to 4 bases and at J to 0 bases, leaving 13 bases not matched to a gene. CDR1 and CDR2 (germline): SGHDN, FVKESK. CDR3 DNA: TGTGCCAGCAGCCGAGCCGGGACAGGGTCCAGCTACTCTGGAAACACCATATATTTT. Translated, it gives CASSRAGTGSSYSGNTIYF.

The chain links TRBV5-1 to TRBJ2-2; 9 bases agree with TRBD2. This CDR3 contains 16 residues. The V and J ends lost 0 bases and 6 bases, in that order; junction bases with no gene match: 6. The germline V gene encodes CDR1 SGHRS and CDR2 YFSETQ. CDR3: CASSLVSGGTSGELFF. In DNA, the CDR3 is TGCGCCAGCAGCTTGGTGAGCGGGGGGACCTCCGGGGAGCTGTTTTTT.

The rearrangement uses TRBV18 and TRBJ2-7; no clear D. Germline CDR1 reads KGHSH; CDR2 reads LQKENI. The CDR3 has 14 residues. Trimming shortened V by 3 bases and J by 1 base, and 10 bases separated the two germline ends. In DNA, the CDR3 is TGTGCCAGCTCACCGCGCCCCGTTTCCTACGAGCAGTACTTC. It is translated as CASSPRPVSYEQYF.

The chain couples TRBV30 to TRBJ2-7, with 8 nucleotides matching TRBD1. The junction had 10 bases not matched to a gene; V was cut back by 8 bases and J by 4 bases. The germline gives CDR1 GTSNPN, CDR2 SVGIG (reference sequence). The CDR3 runs to 13 residues. CDR3 amino acids: CARHGRGQYEQYF. The CDR3 DNA reads as TGTGCCCGCCATGGCAGGGGGCAGTACGAGCAGTACTTC.

The V gene is TRBV7-2, the J gene TRBJ1-5; 7 bases agree with TRBD1. The V and J ends lost 5 bases and 6 bases, in that order; junction bases with no gene match: 10. There are 15 residues in the CDR3. Germline V gene data show CDR1 as SGHTA and CDR2 as FQGNSA. DNA of the CDR3: TGTGCCAGCAGCGCTGGGGCAGGGGGTAGTCAGCCCCAGCATTTT. As protein: CASSAGAGGSQPQHF.

V gene TRBV10-2 combines with J gene TRBJ2-1; 10 bases are shared with TRBD1. Germline-derived CDR1 and CDR2 are WSHSY and SAAADI. V shed 4 bases, J shed 4 bases, and the junction held 4 bases outside the gene matches. The CDR3 is made up of 15 amino acids. The CDR3 reads CASSGRQGAYNEQFF. The CDR3 coding sequence is TGCGCCAGCAGTGGACGACAGGGGGCTTACAATGAGCAGTTCTTC.

CDR3 nucleotide sequence: TGTGCCAGCAGTGATTATTTCTCAGGGGACGAGCAGTACTTC. Protein: CASSDYFSGDEQYF. V and J are TRBV2 and TRBJ2-7, with TRBD1 as a possible D gene (6 bases). V was shortened by 3 bases and J by 5 bases, with 14 bases between the two germline ends. Germline V gives CDR1 SNHLY, CDR2 FYNNEI. The CDR3 covers 14 residues.

The chain combines TRBV7-7 with TRBJ2-5; TRBD1 matches 9 bases. The CDR3 is 13 residues long. The trim removed 5 bases at V and 5 bases at J, leaving 3 bases unmatched. Germline assignment: CDR1 SSHAT and CDR2 FNYEAQ (reference sequence). This chain's CDR3 is CASSGTGMETQYF. CDR3 sequence (DNA): TGTGCCAGCAGCGGGACAGGGATGGAGACCCAGTACTTC.

V usage is TRBV11-2 and J usage is TRBJ1-1; a weak D match, TRBD1 (6 bases). V gave up 10 bases and J gave up 3 bases, with 18 bases separating them. The CDR3 consists of 14 residues. Germline values: CDR1 SGHAT, CDR2 FQNNGV. CDR3 nucleotide sequence: TGTGCCACCTCCACAGGGATCGGCGACACTGAAGCTTTCTTT. It translates to CATSTGIGDTEAFF. The complete variable domain, with remaining parts taken from reference TRBV11-2 and TRBJ1-1, reads EAGVAQSPRYKIIEKRQSVAFWCNPISGHATLYWYQQILGQGPKLLIQFQNNGVVDDSQLPKDRFSAERLKGVDSTLKIQPAKLEDSAVYLCATSTGIGDTEAFFGQGTRLTVV.

This chain joins TRBV5-1 and TRBJ1-3; no clear D. From germline, CDR1 is SGHRS and CDR2 YFSETQ. V shed 0 bases and J shed 4 bases, with 11 bases lying between them. This CDR3 spans 15 amino acids. The CDR3 here is CASSLDTSLGNTIYF. The CDR3 bases are TGCGCCAGCAGCTTGGATACCTCCCTGGGAAACACCATATATTTT.

The genes are TRBV2 and TRBJ2-7; D gene unclear. V was cut by 7 bases and J by 2 bases, with 9 bases left in between. The germline V gene has CDR1 SNHLY and CDR2 FYNNEI. The CDR3 extends over 12 amino acids. CDR3 DNA sequence: TGTGCCAGCACACTACAGCCCTACGAGCAGTACTTC. Its protein is CASTLQPYEQYF.

The chain couples TRBV6-1 to TRBJ2-3; D ambiguous. The CDR3 has 11 residues. Germline V lookup: CDR1 MNHNS, CDR2 SASEGT. The CDR3 is CAGSSTDTQYF. The CDR3 region has the DNA TGTGCGGGCAGTAGCACAGATACGCAGTATTTT.

The genes are TRBV5-4 and TRBJ2-7; tentative D call: TRBD2 (6 bases). This CDR3 contains 13 residues. V was cut by 6 bases and J by 4 bases, with 14 bases left in between. Looked up from germline, CDR1 is SGHNT and CDR2 is YYREEE (reference sequence). CDR3 region: CASIPSRGYEQYF. The DNA of the CDR3 is TGTGCCAGCATCCCTTCACGGGGGTACGAGCAGTACTTC.